This note documents a single T cell receptor (beta chain) sequence. Its target is not known. Other DNA sequences in the same sample also yield this CDR3. The source of the sample is a study of shared clonotypes between healthy human individuals. General study points: Blood alone was sampled, and tissue repertoires likely differ. Relative to memory subsets, naive subsets generally showed larger estimated richness.

CD8 memory cells included CD45RO+ cells plus CCR7-negative CD45RA+ TemRA cells. Assay execution took place at the deep level. This table comes from immunoSEQ multiplex PCR, and its TCRdb copy is limited to in-frame clones, with some not included. The table records around 690,000 clones, less than 95% of them present only once. CDR3 length equals 14 residues. Germline CDR1 reads LNHDA; CDR2 reads SQIVND (reference sequence). V lost 3 bases, J lost 2 bases, and 11 bases lay in between. The sequenced sample was memory CD8+ T cells from PBMCs. Subset of the sample: CD45RO+ cells pooled with CCR7-negative TemRA cells. The chain has TRBV19 and TRBJ2-7; tentatively, D is TRBD1 (6 bases). This sequence originates from a young man in good health. Some clones in this sample may be carry-over from other donors' samples. The CDR3 reads CASSIFGGTYEQYF. The CDR3 DNA follows: TGTGCCAGTAGTATCTTTGGGGGCACCTACGAGCAGTACTTC.